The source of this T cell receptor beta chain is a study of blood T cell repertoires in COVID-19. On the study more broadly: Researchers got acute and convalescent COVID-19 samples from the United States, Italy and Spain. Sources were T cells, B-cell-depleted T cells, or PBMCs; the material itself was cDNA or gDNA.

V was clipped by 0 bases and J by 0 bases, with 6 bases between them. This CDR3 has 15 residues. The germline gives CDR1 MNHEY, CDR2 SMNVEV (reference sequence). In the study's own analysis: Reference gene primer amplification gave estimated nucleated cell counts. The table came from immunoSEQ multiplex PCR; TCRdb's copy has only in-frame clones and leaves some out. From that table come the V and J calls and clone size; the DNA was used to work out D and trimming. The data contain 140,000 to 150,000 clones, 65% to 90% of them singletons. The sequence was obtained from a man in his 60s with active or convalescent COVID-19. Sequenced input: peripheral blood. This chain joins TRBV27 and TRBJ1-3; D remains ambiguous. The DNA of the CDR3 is TGTGCCAGCAGTTTATCGGGGAGCTCTGGAAACACCATATATTTT. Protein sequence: CASSLSGSSGNTIYF.